This is a list of T cell receptor beta chains from one sample in a study of cytomegalovirus exposure and HLA in healthy donors. Clones were sequenced by immunoSEQ multiplex PCR, and TCRdb holds only the in-frame ones, with some missing. The table lists about 89,000 clones, around 77% of them singletons. Sequencing was performed on PBMCs. The receptors derive from a man aged 25-45 years in good health and CMV-seronegative. CDR3s include the opening cysteine and the closing phenylalanine or tryptophan. Fields, in order: J gene, V gene, D gene, CDR3 DNA, CDR3 protein. D genes are given only for firm matches.

J gene: TRBJ2-7
V gene: TRBV5-1
D gene: TRBD1
CDR3 DNA: TGCGCCAGCAGCTTGGCGCCGGGACAGGGCCCGTTCGAGCAGTACTTC
CDR3 protein: CASSLAPGQGPFEQYF

J gene: TRBJ1-2
V gene: TRBV6-4
D gene: .
CDR3 DNA: TGTGCCAGCAGTGGGGGGGAAGTCCAAGGCTACACCTTC
CDR3 protein: CASSGGEVQGYTF

J gene: TRBJ2-7
V gene: TRBV6-5
D gene: TRBD1
CDR3 DNA: TGTGCCAGCAGTAACCCGGGACAGGCCTCCTACGAGCAGTACTTC
CDR3 protein: CASSNPGQASYEQYF

J gene: TRBJ2-3
V gene: TRBV7-9
D gene: .
CDR3 DNA: TGTGCCAGCAGCTTAATCATCAGGAGGGCAGTAGCAGATACGCAGTATTTT
CDR3 protein: CASSLIIRRAVADTQYF

J gene: TRBJ2-1
V gene: TRBV7-9
D gene: TRBD2
CDR3 DNA: TGTGCCAGCAGCTTAGGTGTGGTAGCGGGAGGTGTAACTGAGCAGTTCTTC
CDR3 protein: CASSLGVVAGGVTEQFF

J gene: TRBJ1-1
V gene: TRBV30
D gene: TRBD1
CDR3 DNA: TGTGCCTGGAGTGTACAGACAGGGGGGGGGACTGAAGCTTTCTTT
CDR3 protein: CAWSVQTGGGTEAFF

J gene: TRBJ2-6
V gene: TRBV7-9
D gene: .
CDR3 DNA: TGTTCCAGCAGCCCCCCGGGGGCCAACGTCCTGACTTTC
CDR3 protein: CSSSPPGANVLTF

J gene: TRBJ2-2
V gene: TRBV19
D gene: .
CDR3 DNA: TGTGCCAGTAGTACCAATAGGGGGAACACCGGGGAGCTGTTTTTT
CDR3 protein: CASSTNRGNTGELFF

J gene: TRBJ2-7
V gene: TRBV2
D gene: TRBD1
CDR3 DNA: TGTGCCAGCGGCCGGGACAGGGCTCAAGAGCAGTACTTC
CDR3 protein: CASGRDRAQEQYF

J gene: TRBJ2-2
V gene: TRBV7-9
D gene: .
CDR3 DNA: TGTGCCAGCAGCTTAGGGACAGGAGGGGGAGGAGGGGAGCTGTTTTTT
CDR3 protein: CASSLGTGGGGGELFF

J gene: TRBJ2-7
V gene: TRBV10-3
D gene: .
CDR3 DNA: TGTGCCCCCGGTAACGCGGACATCTCCTACGAGCAGTACTTC
CDR3 protein: CAPGNADISYEQYF